The TCR beta chain under discussion was sequenced for a study of beta chain features in type 1 diabetes. The V end lost 4 bases, the J end lost 4 bases, and 13 bases lay between the germline ends. The CDR3 is 15 residues long. Germline CDR1 and CDR2: SNHLY and FYNNEI. Sequenced material consisted of expressed TCRB transcripts (all of the isolated RNA was reverse transcribed). Reads from naive, central memory and regulatory T cell samples averaged about 3.3 million. TCRdb's copy holds only in-frame clones and misses some; the assay was immunoSEQ multiplex PCR. The table has 250,000 to 400,000 clones, 14% seen once. Overall study findings and caveats: Type 1 diabetes patients showed fewer insertions and more deletions at VDJ junctions. Using cDNA template may skew counts toward highly expressing activated cells. PCR might pick shorter templates more often, in the same way for patients and controls.

In its sample, this clone was seen a few times. The antigen is unknown. Sequenced sample: central memory CD4+ T cells from blood. The chain links TRBV2 to TRBJ2-2, with a tentative D call TRBD2 (6 bases). The TCR was taken from a man aged 25-45 years in good health. The CDR3 nucleotides read TGTGCCAGCAGTGGCAAGCGGGTCTCCACCGGGGAGCTGTTTTTT. Protein sequence: CASSGKRVSTGELFF.